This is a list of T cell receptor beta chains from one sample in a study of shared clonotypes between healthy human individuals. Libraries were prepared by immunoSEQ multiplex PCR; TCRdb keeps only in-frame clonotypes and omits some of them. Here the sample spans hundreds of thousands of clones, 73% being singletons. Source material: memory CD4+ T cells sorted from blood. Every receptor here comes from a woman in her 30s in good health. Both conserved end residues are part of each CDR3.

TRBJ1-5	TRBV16	CASSHLAGGNQPQHF
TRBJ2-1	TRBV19	CASRGQGYNEQFF
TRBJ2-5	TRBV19	CASRGLAGVGETQYF
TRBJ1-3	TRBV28	CASRPGGGRNTIYF
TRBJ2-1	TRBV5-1	CASSPGQGRRNEQFF
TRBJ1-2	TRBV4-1	CASSQVTELYGYTF
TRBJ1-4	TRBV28	CASSLPGQGKVKLFF
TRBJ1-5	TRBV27	CAIPKQGGSNQPQHF
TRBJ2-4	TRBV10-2	CASSEWQAEGKNIQYF
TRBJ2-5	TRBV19	CASSGVAGPQETQYF
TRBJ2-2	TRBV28	CASRVGANTGELFF
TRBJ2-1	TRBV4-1	CASSLISASSYNEQFF
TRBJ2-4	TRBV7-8	CASTPSQAGDIQYF
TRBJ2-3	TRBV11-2	CASSFGDSTDTQYF
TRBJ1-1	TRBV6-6	CASSNDREYTEAFF
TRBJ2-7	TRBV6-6	CASRPSGSIAYEQYF
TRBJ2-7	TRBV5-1	CASSAGGTSGAYEQYF
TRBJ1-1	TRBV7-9	CASSLGLGTGATEAFF
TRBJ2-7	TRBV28	CASTQGSSYEQYF
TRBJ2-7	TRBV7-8	CASSFSVGAYEQYF
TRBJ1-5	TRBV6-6	CASRLDSNQPQHF
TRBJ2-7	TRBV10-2	CASSGGGAGAYEQYF
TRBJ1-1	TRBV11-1	CASSRTENTEAFF
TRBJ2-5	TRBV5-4	CASSLPGGIKETQYF
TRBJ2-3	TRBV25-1	CASSEKGQREQEADTQYF
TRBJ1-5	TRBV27	CASSPGQGAWQPQHF
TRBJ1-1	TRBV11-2	CASSPPPRVTGTEAFF